Described below is a single T cell receptor beta chain sequence and its context. Its target is not known. The CDR3 covers 14 residues. The germline gives CDR1 SQVTM, CDR2 ANQGSEA. The V gene lost 4 bases and the J gene lost 6 bases, with 17 bases spanning the gap. The table came from immunoSEQ multiplex PCR; TCRdb's copy has only in-frame clones and leaves some out. In the table there are roughly 2 million clones, over 85% of which are singletons. The data originate from a study of shared clonotypes between healthy human individuals. Findings and caveats of the study: Among donors, the sharing of clonotypes was expected to be influenced by sequencing depth.

Naive CD8 isolation took CD45RO-negative cells positively selected for CCR7 and excluded terminally differentiated effector memory CD45RA+ cells. The sequenced material came from naive CD8+ T cells sorted from blood. The receptor comes from a man in his late teens or twenties in good health. The rearrangement uses TRBV29-1 and TRBJ2-3; possible D gene TRBD1, 6 bases. The chain's CDR3 is CSVVGAFVADTQYF. Here the CDR3 DNA reads TGCAGCGTTGTGGGGGCCTTCGTGGCGGATACGCAGTATTTT.